The 32 T cell receptor beta chains listed next were all sequenced from one sample in a study of blood T cell repertoires in COVID-19. Clones were sequenced by immunoSEQ multiplex PCR, and TCRdb holds only the in-frame ones, with some missing. The sample has over 150,000 clones; over 70% are singletons. Sequencing input: peripheral blood. These receptors all come from a man in his 70s with acute or convalescent COVID-19.

This chain uses TRBV12-5 with TRBJ1-3; the D is unclear. The ends were cut back, 0 bases at V and 0 bases at J, with 18 bases in the middle. Germline V gives CDR1 LGHNT, CDR2 FRNRAP. The CDR3 covers 19 residues. CDR3 sequence reads: CASGLVLGQPKDSGNTIYF. In nucleotides, the CDR3 is TGTGCTAGTGGTTTGGTACTAGGCCAGCCAAAGGACTCTGGAAACACCATATATTTT.

V is TRBV19 and J is TRBJ1-2; D may be TRBD1 (5 bases). Trimming stripped 6 bases from V and 4 bases from J, with 12 bases between. Germline V gives CDR1 LNHDA, CDR2 SQIVND (reference sequence). This CDR3 region has 13 residues. The DNA of the CDR3 is TGTGCCAGTAGCCCAGACAGACGCTATGGCTACACCTTC. Translated: CASSPDRRYGYTF.

This clone has a count of ten or more. The V and J genes are TRBV2 and TRBJ1-1; D is unresolved. This CDR3 comprises 11 residues. Per germline, CDR1 SNHLY and CDR2 FYNNEI. V lost 5 bases and J lost 5, with 6 bases in between. Here the CDR3 DNA reads TGTGCCAGCAGTCAACTAACTGAAGCTTTCTTT. Residues: CASSQLTEAFF. Full variable domain (outside the CDR3, taken from reference TRBV2 and TRBJ1-1): EPEVTQTPSHQVTQMGQEVILRCVPISNHLYFYWYRQILGQKVEFLVSFYNNEISEKSEIFDDQFSVERPDGSNFTLKIRSTKLEDSAMYFCASSQLTEAFFGQGTRLTVV.

The sample holds one count of this clone. The V gene is TRBV4-1, the J gene TRBJ2-3; the D gene is possibly TRBD2 (5 bases). The germline gives CDR1 MGHRA, CDR2 YSYEKL. V lost 1 base to trimming and J lost 4 bases, with 9 bases between them. CDR3 length: 14 residues. The CDR3 nucleotides read TGCGCCAGCAGCCAAGGAATGGACTCAGATACGCAGTATTTT. The encoded protein is CASSQGMDSDTQYF.

The chain combines TRBV7-9 with TRBJ1-2, with 10 bases matching TRBD1. Germline CDR1 is SEHNR and CDR2 is FQNEAQ (reference sequence). V trimming: 5 bases; J trimming: 6 bases; junction bases outside the gene matches: 9. This CDR3 has 15 residues. The CDR3 reads CASSPTSGQGDGYTF. CDR3 sequence (DNA): TGTGCCAGCAGCCCAACGTCCGGACAGGGGGATGGCTACACCTTC.

The V gene is TRBV5-1, the J gene TRBJ2-3; 15 bases map to TRBD2. With 3 bases clipped from V and 3 bases from J, the junction kept 8 bases outside the gene matches. This CDR3 comprises 18 residues. From germline, CDR1 is SGHRS and CDR2 YFSETQ. CDR3 protein: CASSSGLAGGPRTDTQYF. The CDR3 nucleotides read TGCGCCAGCAGCTCCGGACTAGCGGGAGGGCCTCGGACAGATACGCAGTATTTT. The full variable domain, its missing parts supplied by reference TRBV5-1 and TRBJ2-3, is KAGVTQTPRYLIKTRGQQVTLSCSPISGHRSVSWYQQTPGQGLQFLFEYFSETQRNKGNFPGRFSGRQFSNSRSEMNVSTLELGDSALYLCASSSGLAGGPRTDTQYFGPGTRLTVL.

This clone came up once. This sequence joins TRBV7-3 and TRBJ2-1; perhaps TRBD1 as D (5 bases). The germline V gene has CDR1 SGHTA and CDR2 FQGTGA. Trimming stripped 4 bases from V and 4 bases from J, with 17 bases between. The CDR3 totals 16 residues. The CDR3 bases are TGTGCCAGCAGCTCCAGTGGGGCCGGTGGTTACAATGAGCAGTTCTTC. This codes for CASSSSGAGGYNEQFF.

V and J are TRBV19 and TRBJ1-1, with a weak D call TRBD1 (6 bases). In germline, CDR1 is LNHDA, CDR2 SQIVND (reference sequence). The CDR3 loop spans 14 amino acids. V was pared by 3 bases and J by 5 bases, with 13 bases between. CDR3 DNA: TGTGCCAGTAGTATTCTGGGACAAAGGACTGAAGCTTTCTTT. Residues: CASSILGQRTEAFF.

The gene calls are TRBV28 and TRBJ2-2, with TRBD1 identical over 8 bases. V lost 5 bases and J lost 9; bases outside the gene matches: 8. Germline assignment: CDR1 MDHEN and CDR2 SYDVKM. The CDR3 is 14 residues long. The DNA of the CDR3 is TGTGCCAGCAGTCCCGGGACAGGTAACCGGGAGCTGTTTTTT. This codes for CASSPGTGNRELFF.

The V call is TRBV6-5, the J call TRBJ1-1; the D gene is possibly TRBD1 (5 bases). Trimming stripped 6 bases from V and 11 bases from J, with 19 bases between. CDR1 and CDR2 (germline): MNHEY, SVGAGI. The CDR3 totals 13 residues. CDR3 DNA: TGTGCCAGCAGGATATGGGGCCTTCCCGTCGCTTTCTTT. It yields the protein CASRIWGLPVAFF.

This clone occurred once. This sequence joins TRBV7-6 and TRBJ1-4; perhaps TRBD1 as D (6 bases). V was clipped by 5 bases and J by 6 bases, with 16 bases between them. The CDR3 sequence is 15 residues long. CDR1 and CDR2 from the germline V gene are SGHVS and FNYEAQ. The chain's CDR3 is CASSPGGRGDEKLFF. The CDR3 bases are TGTGCCAGCAGCCCGGGGGGCAGGGGTGATGAAAAACTGTTTTTT.

This clone has more than one count but fewer than ten. CDR3 sequence: CASSLSRGNYTF. The CDR3 DNA is TGTGCCAGCAGCTTAAGCCGGGGAAACTACACCTTC. The J gene is TRBJ1-2, the V gene TRBV7-9; no reliable D call. Germline-derived CDR1 and CDR2 are SEHNR and FQNEAQ (reference sequence). The germline V and J ends were trimmed by 2 bases and 10 bases, with 11 bases remaining between them. The CDR3 consists of 12 residues.

The chain links TRBV5-1 to TRBJ1-5; TRBD1 matches 7 bases. J was trimmed by 3 bases and V by 4 bases; bases with no gene match: 4. Looked up from germline, CDR1 is SGHRS and CDR2 is YFSETQ. CDR3 length equals 14 residues. CDR3 sequence: CASSAGQNNQPQHF. The CDR3 nucleotides read TGCGCCAGCAGCGCGGGACAGAACAATCAGCCCCAGCATTTT.

The genes are TRBV5-1 and TRBJ1-1; D might be TRBD1 (6 bases). The CDR3 is made up of 17 amino acids. Germline lookup yields CDR1 SGHRS and CDR2 YFSETQ. Trimming stripped 0 bases from V and 7 bases from J, with 22 bases between. The DNA for the CDR3 is TGCGCCAGCAGCTTGGTGGGTAGACAGGCCGAAACGAGTGAAGCTTTCTTT. This translates into CASSLVGRQAETSEAFF. Combining the CDR3 with reference TRBV5-1 and TRBJ1-1 gives the whole variable domain KAGVTQTPRYLIKTRGQQVTLSCSPISGHRSVSWYQQTPGQGLQFLFEYFSETQRNKGNFPGRFSGRQFSNSRSEMNVSTLELGDSALYLCASSLVGRQAETSEAFFGQGTRLTVV.

The rearrangement uses TRBV28 and TRBJ2-7; maybe TRBD1 (6 bases). The CDR3 has 13 residues. The germline V gene has CDR1 MDHEN and CDR2 SYDVKM. V was trimmed by 7 bases and J by 2 bases, leaving 12 bases between them. CDR3 DNA: TGTGCCAGCACGACACAGGGTGCCTACGAGCAGTACTTC. Protein: CASTTQGAYEQYF. Combining the CDR3 with reference TRBV28 and TRBJ2-7 gives the whole variable domain DVKVTQSSRYLVKRTGEKVFLECVQDMDHENMFWYRQDPGLGLRLIYFSYDVKMKEKGDIPEGYSVSREKKERFSLILESASTNQTSMYLCASTTQGAYEQYFGPGTRLTVT.

The V and J genes are TRBV7-8 and TRBJ1-2, with a tentative D call TRBD1 (6 bases). Germline loops: CDR1 SGHVS, CDR2 FQNEAQ. V shed 8 bases and J shed 4 bases, with 20 bases lying between them. The CDR3 runs to 15 residues. CDR3 amino acids: CASHHLAGAVYGYTF. CDR3 bases: TGTGCCAGCCACCACCTGGCGGGGGCAGTCTATGGCTACACCTTC.

The chain employs TRBV6-5 and TRBJ1-2; D might be TRBD1 (6 bases). Germline V gene sequence: CDR1 MNHEY, CDR2 SVGAGI. V dropped 0 bases and J dropped 8 bases, with 10 bases sitting between them. There are 13 residues in the CDR3. The DNA of the CDR3 is TGTGCCAGCAGTTACTCAAGACAGGACGGCTACACCTTC. It specifies CASSYSRQDGYTF.

This chain connects TRBV27 to TRBJ2-6, with 12 bases identical to TRBD1. The V segment lost 8 bases and the J segment 2 bases; nucleotides outside the gene matches: 7. This CDR3 has 17 amino acids. Germline lookup yields CDR1 MNHEY and CDR2 SMNVEV (reference sequence). The CDR3 protein is CASLPGQGAPGANVLTF. DNA of the CDR3: TGTGCCAGCCTACCGGGACAGGGGGCTCCTGGGGCCAACGTCCTGACTTTC.

This clone was seen only once. DNA for the CDR3: TGCGCCAGCACCGAACCAACCGGACTCGCCTACACCTTC. Encoded protein: CASTEPTGLAYTF. V and J are TRBV5-1 and TRBJ1-2; no definite D call. The CDR3 runs to 13 residues. Germline CDR1 and CDR2: SGHRS and YFSETQ. Trimming cost V 6 bases and J 10 bases, with 19 bases left between them. Together with reference TRBV5-1 and TRBJ1-2, the CDR3 gives the full variable domain: KAGVTQTPRYLIKTRGQQVTLSCSPISGHRSVSWYQQTPGQGLQFLFEYFSETQRNKGNFPGRFSGRQFSNSRSEMNVSTLELGDSALYLCASTEPTGLAYTFGSGTRLTVV.

This clone appeared many times. The rearrangement links TRBV5-1 to TRBJ2-3, with 11 bases identical to TRBD1. The CDR3 contains 16 residues. Germline assignment: CDR1 SGHRS and CDR2 YFSETQ. V was pared by 1 base and J by 5 bases, with 6 bases of the junction left unmatched. CDR3 sequence (DNA): TGCGCCAGCAGCTTGAGTGGACAGGGGGCTGTAGATACGCAGTATTTT. Amino acid sequence: CASSLSGQGAVDTQYF.

The gene calls are TRBV28 and TRBJ1-6; D gene uncertain. The germline gives CDR1 MDHEN, CDR2 SYDVKM. The CDR3 runs 16 residues. V gave up 2 bases and J gave up 2 bases, with 10 bases separating them. CDR3 nucleotide sequence: TGTGCCAGCAGTTTACGGCAGGTTCCCTATAATTCACCCCTCCACTTT. Protein product: CASSLRQVPYNSPLHF.

The chain combines TRBV6-1 with TRBJ2-5, with 7 bases identical to TRBD1. CDR1 is MNHNS, CDR2 SASEGT, per germline. V lost 3 bases, J lost 3 bases, and 4 bases stayed unmatched. This CDR3 is 14 amino acids long. CDR3 coding DNA: TGTGCCAGCAGTGACGGGACAGACAAAGAGACCCAGTACTTC. As protein: CASSDGTDKETQYF.

This chain connects TRBV19 to TRBJ2-7; tentative D call: TRBD1 (5 bases). The CDR3 sequence is 14 residues long. V lost 0 bases and J lost 2, with 8 bases in between. Germline values: CDR1 LNHDA, CDR2 SQIVND (reference sequence). The CDR3 bases are TGTGCCAGTAGTATAGATCCAGGGACCTACGAGCAGTACTTC. Residues: CASSIDPGTYEQYF.

The chain has TRBV28 and TRBJ1-3, with a tentative D call TRBD1 (6 bases). The V gene lost 6 bases and the J gene lost 0 bases, with 6 bases spanning the gap. The V gene's germline CDR1 is MDHEN and CDR2 SYDVKM. This CDR3 is built from 13 residues. The CDR3, as DNA: TGTGCCAGCAGGGACAGCTCTGGAAACACCATATATTTT. Protein product: CASRDSSGNTIYF.

The sample holds a few counts of this clone. This CDR3 is CASSFPGLGAYEQYF. CDR3 bases: TGTGCCAGCAGCTTCCCGGGACTAGGGGCATACGAGCAGTACTTC. This sequence joins TRBV5-6 and TRBJ2-7, with 8 bases fitting TRBD2. V gave up 2 bases and J gave up 4 bases; unmatched junction bases: 8. CDR3 size: 15 residues. The germline V gene has CDR1 SGHDT and CDR2 YYEEEE.

J is TRBJ1-5 and V is TRBV6-5; tentatively, D is TRBD1 (6 bases). The CDR3 contains 13 residues. Germline CDR1 MNHEY, CDR2 SVGAGI. The V gene lost 6 bases and the J gene lost 3 bases, with 9 bases spanning the gap. CDR3 in amino acids: CASRDSINQPQHF. In DNA, the CDR3 is TGTGCCAGCAGGGACAGCATCAATCAGCCCCAGCATTTT.

The chain joins TRBV21-1 to TRBJ2-2; the DNA was not used to check the table's D call, TRBD1. TRBV21-1 is an annotated pseudogene. This CDR3 region has 15 residues. The CDR3 nucleotides are TGTGCCAGCAGCATAAGCCAGGGCCCCGGCGGGGAGCTGTTTTTT. It encodes CASSISQGPGGELFF.

The chain recombines TRBV28 with TRBJ1-1, with 7 positions matching TRBD1. CDR3 length: 13 amino acids. The germline CDR1 and CDR2 sequences are MDHEN and SYDVKM. With V trimmed by 6 bases and J by 6 bases, 7 bases remained unmatched. CDR3 coding DNA: TGTGCCAGCAGCCGGACAGGCAACGCTGAAGCTTTCTTT. It is translated as CASSRTGNAEAFF.

This chain connects TRBV6-5 to TRBJ1-5; 8 bases are shared with TRBD1. The CDR3 totals 13 residues. V trimming: 5 bases; J trimming: 11 bases; junction bases outside the gene matches: 8. CDR1 MNHEY and CDR2 SVGAGI come from the germline V gene. The CDR3 sequence is CASSPPDRVTQHF. The CDR3 DNA is TGTGCCAGCAGTCCGCCGGACAGGGTGACCCAGCATTTT.

The chain employs TRBV19 and TRBJ1-2; TRBD1 matches at 7 bases. Losses at the gene ends were 6 bases for V and 8 bases for J; bases not matched to a gene: 6. This CDR3 has 12 residues. Germline-derived CDR1 and CDR2 are LNHDA and SQIVND (reference sequence). This chain's CDR3 is CASRRAGGGYTF. In DNA, the CDR3 is TGTGCCAGTAGGAGGGCAGGGGGAGGCTACACCTTC.

The chain uses TRBV9 and TRBJ2-3; 7 bases are shared with TRBD2. The germline gives CDR1 SGDLS, CDR2 YYNGEE. The CDR3 is 15 amino acids. Trimming removed 0 bases from V and 6 bases from J; junction bases left unmatched: 7. This CDR3 is CASSVEAGLMDTQYF. The CDR3 bases are TGTGCCAGCAGCGTAGAAGCGGGATTGATGGATACGCAGTATTTT.

The genes are TRBV6-1 and TRBJ1-4, with D unclear. Germline loops: CDR1 MNHNS, CDR2 SASEGT. The CDR3 loop spans 14 amino acids. V was shortened by 0 bases and J by 8 bases, with 10 bases between the two germline ends. The CDR3 region has the DNA TGTGCCAGCAGTGAAGCTACCCGTCAGGAAAAACTGTTTTTT. Its translation is CASSEATRQEKLFF.